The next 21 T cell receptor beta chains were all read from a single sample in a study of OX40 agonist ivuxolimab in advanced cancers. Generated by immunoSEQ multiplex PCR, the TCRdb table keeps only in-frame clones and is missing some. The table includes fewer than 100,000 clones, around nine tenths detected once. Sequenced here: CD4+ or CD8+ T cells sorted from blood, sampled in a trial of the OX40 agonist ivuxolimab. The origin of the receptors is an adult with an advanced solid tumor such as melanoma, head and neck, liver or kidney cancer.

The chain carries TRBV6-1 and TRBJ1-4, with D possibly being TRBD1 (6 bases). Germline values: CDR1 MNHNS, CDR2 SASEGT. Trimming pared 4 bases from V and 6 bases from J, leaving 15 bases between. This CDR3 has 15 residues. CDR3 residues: CASSGGGGQHEKLFF. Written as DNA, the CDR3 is TGTGCCAGCAGTGGGGGGGGAGGACAGCATGAAAAACTGTTTTTT.

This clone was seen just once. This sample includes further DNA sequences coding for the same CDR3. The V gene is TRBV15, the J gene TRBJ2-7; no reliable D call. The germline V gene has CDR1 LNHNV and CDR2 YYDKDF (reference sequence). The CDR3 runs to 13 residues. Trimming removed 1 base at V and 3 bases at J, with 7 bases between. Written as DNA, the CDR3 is TGTGCCACCAGCAGAGGGCAGGTCTACGAGCAGTACTTC. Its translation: CATSRGQVYEQYF.

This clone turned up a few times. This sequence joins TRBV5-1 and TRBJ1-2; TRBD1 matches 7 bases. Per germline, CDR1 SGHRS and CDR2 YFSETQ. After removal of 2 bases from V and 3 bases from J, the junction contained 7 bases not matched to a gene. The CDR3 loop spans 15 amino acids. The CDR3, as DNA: TGCGCCAGCAGCTTCCAATTTACAGGGGACTATGGCTACACCTTC. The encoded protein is CASSFQFTGDYGYTF.

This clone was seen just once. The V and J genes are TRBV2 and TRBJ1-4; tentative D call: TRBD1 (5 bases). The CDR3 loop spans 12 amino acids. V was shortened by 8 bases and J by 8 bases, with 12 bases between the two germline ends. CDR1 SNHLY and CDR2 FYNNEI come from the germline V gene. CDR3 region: CASLGRGEKLFF. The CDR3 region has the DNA TGTGCCAGCTTGGGACGGGGAGAAAAACTGTTTTTT.

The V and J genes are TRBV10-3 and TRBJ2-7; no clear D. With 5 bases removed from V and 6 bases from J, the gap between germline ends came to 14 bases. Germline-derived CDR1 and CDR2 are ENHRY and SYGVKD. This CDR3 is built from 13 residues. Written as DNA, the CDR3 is TGTGCCATCAGTCCTCCGACCTGGGGCGAGCAGTACTTC. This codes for CAISPPTWGEQYF.

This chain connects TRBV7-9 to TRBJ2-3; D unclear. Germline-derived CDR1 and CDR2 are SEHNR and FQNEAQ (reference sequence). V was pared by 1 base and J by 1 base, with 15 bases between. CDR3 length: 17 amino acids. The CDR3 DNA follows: TGTGCCAGCAGCTTAGATGGGCCCCAAGTGGGCACAGATACGCAGTATTTT. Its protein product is CASSLDGPQVGTDTQYF.

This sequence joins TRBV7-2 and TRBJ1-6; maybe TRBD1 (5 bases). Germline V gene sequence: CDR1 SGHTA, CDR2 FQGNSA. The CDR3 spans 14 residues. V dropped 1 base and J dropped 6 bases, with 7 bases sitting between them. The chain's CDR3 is CASSLDRLNSPLHF. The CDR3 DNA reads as TGTGCCAGCAGCTTAGACAGGCTTAATTCACCCCTCCACTTT.

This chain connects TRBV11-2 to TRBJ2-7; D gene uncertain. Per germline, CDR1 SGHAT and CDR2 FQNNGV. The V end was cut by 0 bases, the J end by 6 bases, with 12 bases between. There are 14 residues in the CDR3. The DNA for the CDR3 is TGTGCCAGCAGCTTAGATCTGGCCAATGGCGAGCAGTACTTC. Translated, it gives CASSLDLANGEQYF.

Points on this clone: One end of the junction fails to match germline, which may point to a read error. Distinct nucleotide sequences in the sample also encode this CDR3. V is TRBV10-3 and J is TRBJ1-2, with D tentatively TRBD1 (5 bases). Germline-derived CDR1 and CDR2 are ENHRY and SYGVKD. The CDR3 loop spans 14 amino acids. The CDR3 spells CAISESRQGYGYTF. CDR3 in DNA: TGTGCCATCAGTGAGTCGAGGCAGGGTTATGGCTATACCTTC.

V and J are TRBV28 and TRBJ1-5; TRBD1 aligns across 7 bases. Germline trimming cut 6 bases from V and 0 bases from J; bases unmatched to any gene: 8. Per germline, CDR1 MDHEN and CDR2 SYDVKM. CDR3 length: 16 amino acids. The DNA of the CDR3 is TGTGCCAGCAGCCCAGGACAGGCTTATAGCAATCAGCCCCAGCATTTT. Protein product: CASSPGQAYSNQPQHF.

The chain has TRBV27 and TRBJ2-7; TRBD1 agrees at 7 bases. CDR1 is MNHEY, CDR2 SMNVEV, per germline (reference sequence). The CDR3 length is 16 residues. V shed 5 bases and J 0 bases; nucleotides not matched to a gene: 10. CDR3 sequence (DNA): TGTGCCAGCAGTCCTGACCGAGGGACAGACTCCTACGAGCAGTACTTC. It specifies CASSPDRGTDSYEQYF.

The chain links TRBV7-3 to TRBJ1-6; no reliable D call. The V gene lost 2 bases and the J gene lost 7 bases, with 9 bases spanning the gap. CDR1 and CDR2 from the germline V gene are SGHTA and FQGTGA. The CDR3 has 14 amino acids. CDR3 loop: CASSLGLLNSPLHF. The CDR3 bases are TGTGCCAGCAGCTTAGGCTTACTAAATTCACCCCTCCACTTT.

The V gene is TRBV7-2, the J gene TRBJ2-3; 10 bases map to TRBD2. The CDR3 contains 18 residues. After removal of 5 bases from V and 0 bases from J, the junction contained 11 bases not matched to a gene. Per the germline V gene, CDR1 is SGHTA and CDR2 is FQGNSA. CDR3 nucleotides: TGTGCCAGCAGCCTACCGGGACTAGCGAATCCTAGCACAGATACGCAGTATTTT. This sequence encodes CASSLPGLANPSTDTQYF.

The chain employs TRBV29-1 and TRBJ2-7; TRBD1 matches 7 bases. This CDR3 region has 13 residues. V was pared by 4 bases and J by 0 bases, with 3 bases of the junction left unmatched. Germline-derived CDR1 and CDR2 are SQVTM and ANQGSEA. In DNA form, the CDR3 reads TGCAGCGTTGGACAGGGCAGCTCCTACGAGCAGTACTTC. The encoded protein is CSVGQGSSYEQYF.

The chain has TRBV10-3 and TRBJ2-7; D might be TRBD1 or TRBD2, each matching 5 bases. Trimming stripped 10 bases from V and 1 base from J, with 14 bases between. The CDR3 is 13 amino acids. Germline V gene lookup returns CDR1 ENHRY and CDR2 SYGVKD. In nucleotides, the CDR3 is TGTGCCAGCGCCGGGACCCAGTCCTACGAGCAGTACTTC. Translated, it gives CASAGTQSYEQYF.

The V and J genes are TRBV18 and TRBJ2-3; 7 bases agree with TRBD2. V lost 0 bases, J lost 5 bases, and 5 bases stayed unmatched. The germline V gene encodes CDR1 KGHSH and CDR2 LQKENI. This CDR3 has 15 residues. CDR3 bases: TGTGCCAGCTCACCACCGGCGGGAGAGGGAGATACGCAGTATTTT. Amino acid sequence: CASSPPAGEGDTQYF.

This CDR3 reads CATSLRDSYNEQFF. DNA of the CDR3: TGTGCCACCTCTTTGCGGGATTCCTACAATGAGCAGTTCTTC. The chain recombines TRBV6-5 with TRBJ2-1; D possibly corresponds to TRBD2 (6 bases). In germline, CDR1 is MNHEY, CDR2 SVGAGI. The V end was cut by 10 bases, the J end by 1 base, with 14 bases between. The CDR3 covers 14 residues.

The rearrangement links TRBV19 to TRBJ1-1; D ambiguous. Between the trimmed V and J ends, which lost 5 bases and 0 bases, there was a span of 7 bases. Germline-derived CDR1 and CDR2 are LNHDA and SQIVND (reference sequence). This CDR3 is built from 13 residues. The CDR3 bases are TGTGCCAGTAGTCTCCAGTTGAACACTGAAGCTTTCTTT. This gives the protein CASSLQLNTEAFF.

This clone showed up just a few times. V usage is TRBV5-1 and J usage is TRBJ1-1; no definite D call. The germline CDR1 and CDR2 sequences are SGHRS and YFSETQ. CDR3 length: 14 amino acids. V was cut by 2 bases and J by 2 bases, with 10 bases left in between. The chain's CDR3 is CASSFFGRNTEAFF. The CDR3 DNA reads TGCGCCAGCAGCTTTTTCGGCAGAAACACTGAAGCTTTCTTT.

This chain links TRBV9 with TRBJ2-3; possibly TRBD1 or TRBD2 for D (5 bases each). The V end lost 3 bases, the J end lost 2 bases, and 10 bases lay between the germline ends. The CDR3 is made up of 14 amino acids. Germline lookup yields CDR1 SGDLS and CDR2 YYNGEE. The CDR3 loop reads CASSAGPDTDTQYF. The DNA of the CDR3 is TGTGCCAGCAGCGCGGGACCGGACACAGATACGCAGTATTTT.

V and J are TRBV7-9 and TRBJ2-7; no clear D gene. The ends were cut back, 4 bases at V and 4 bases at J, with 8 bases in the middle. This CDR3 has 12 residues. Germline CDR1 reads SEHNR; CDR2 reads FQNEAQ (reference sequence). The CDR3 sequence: CASSYHNYEQYF. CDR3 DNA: TGTGCCAGCAGCTACCACAATTACGAGCAGTACTTC.